The source of this T cell receptor beta chain is a study of blood T cell repertoires in COVID-19. Background on the study: Sources were T cells, B-cell-depleted T cells, or PBMCs; the material itself was cDNA or gDNA.

The CDR3 covers 11 residues. V gave up 6 bases and J gave up 11 bases, with 13 bases separating them. Germline V gene data show CDR1 as MNHEY and CDR2 as SVGAGI. The protocol was immunoSEQ multiplex PCR, while the TCRdb copy is restricted to in-frame clones and leaves out a portion. The sample includes around 130,000 clones, about 80% of them seen just once. The gene calls are TRBV6-5 and TRBJ1-1; the D is unclear. The clonotype originates from a woman aged 55-69 years with acute or convalescent COVID-19. Sequenced material: peripheral blood. CDR3 residues: CASSPRSGAFF. The CDR3 DNA reads TGTGCCAGCAGCCCCCGCTCGGGGGCTTTCTTT.